The 30 T cell receptor beta chains below all came from one sample that was sequenced in a study of T cells in narcolepsy. The table came from immunoSEQ multiplex PCR; TCRdb's copy has only in-frame clones and leaves some out. The sample contains over 30,000 clones, roughly 87% of which appear only once. Sequencing input: CD45RA- memory CD4+ T cells from PBMCs. The receptors shown here come from a human donor with narcolepsy.

The rearrangement uses TRBV5-4 and TRBJ1-2, with 9 bases lining up with TRBD1. Germline CDR1 is SGHNT and CDR2 is YYREEE (reference sequence). Trimming cost V 4 bases and J 1 base; bases outside gene matches: 8. The CDR3 contains 16 residues. The CDR3 region has the DNA TGTGCCAGCAGCCCCGACGGGGGACAGGGTAACTATGGCTACACCTTC. Protein sequence: CASSPDGGQGNYGYTF.

V gene TRBV11-2 combines with J gene TRBJ1-1; 8 bases are shared with TRBD1. CDR3 size: 13 residues. Germline V lookup: CDR1 SGHAT, CDR2 FQNNGV. Trimming cost V 3 bases and J 11 bases; bases outside gene matches: 8. CDR3 amino acids: CASSFGQGSLAFF. Written as DNA, the CDR3 is TGTGCCAGCAGCTTCGGACAGGGTAGTTTGGCTTTCTTT.

The chain couples TRBV20-1 to TRBJ2-3; D is ambiguous. CDR3 length equals 11 residues. Germline V lookup: CDR1 DFQATT, CDR2 SNEGSKA (reference sequence). With 3 bases removed from V and 6 bases from J, the gap between germline ends came to 7 bases. CDR3 amino acids: CSARAHDTQYF. The CDR3 DNA sequence: TGCAGTGCTAGGGCCCACGATACGCAGTATTTT.

J is TRBJ2-7 and V is TRBV28; 7 positions agree with TRBD2. Germline V gives CDR1 MDHEN, CDR2 SYDVKM. V shed 8 bases and J 4 bases; nucleotides not matched to a gene: 8. The CDR3 loop spans 13 amino acids. CDR3 region: CASQAGLRYEQYF. The CDR3 DNA sequence: TGTGCCAGCCAGGCGGGACTACGATACGAGCAGTACTTC.

The chain uses TRBV7-8 and TRBJ2-5; 11 nucleotides agree with TRBD2. The J call could be wrong; TRBJ2-7 is a better fit for the DNA end. Germline CDR1 reads SGHVS; CDR2 reads FQNEAQ. The CDR3 runs 18 residues. The CDR3 nucleotides are TGTGCCAGCAGCTTAGCGCCACTAGCGGGGGCGATCTCCTACGAGCAGTACTTC. It codes for CASSLAPLAGAISYEQYF.

This clone was observed a handful of times. The chain uses TRBV7-2 and TRBJ2-7, with a possible D match to TRBD2 (6 bases). The CDR3 is 13 residues long. Between the trimmed V and J ends, which lost 1 base and 7 bases, there was a span of 11 bases. CDR1 and CDR2 from the germline V gene are SGHTA and FQGNSA. CDR3 region: CASSLELGGEQYF. CDR3 coding DNA: TGTGCCAGCAGCTTAGAGCTTGGGGGGGAGCAGTACTTC. The variable domain in full, completed from reference TRBV7-2 and TRBJ2-7, reads GAGVSQSPSNKVTEKGKDVELRCDPISGHTALYWYRQSLGQGLEFLIYFQGNSAPDKSGLPSDRFSAERTGGSVSTLTIQRTQQEDSAVYLCASSLELGGEQYFGPGTRLTVT.

This clone has only one observation. The V call is TRBV9, the J call TRBJ2-7; 13 nucleotides align to TRBD2. The CDR3 extends over 20 amino acids. The junction had 14 bases not matched to a gene; V was cut back by 0 bases and J by 2 bases. From germline, CDR1 is SGDLS and CDR2 YYNGEE. Here the CDR3 DNA reads TGTGCCAGCAGCGTAGGGCCCGGACTAGCGGGAGCCTATAGCCCCTACGAGCAGTACTTC. Its protein is CASSVGPGLAGAYSPYEQYF.

The chain recombines TRBV2 with TRBJ2-2; D is possibly TRBD1 or TRBD2 (6 bases each). V dropped 10 bases and J dropped 3 bases, with 18 bases sitting between them. Germline V lookup: CDR1 SNHLY, CDR2 FYNNEI. The CDR3 loop spans 15 amino acids. CDR3 sequence reads: CATKGGTADTGELFF. CDR3 bases: TGTGCCACCAAAGGGGGGACGGCTGACACCGGGGAGCTGTTTTTT.

The chain carries TRBV7-9 and TRBJ1-1; D may be TRBD1 (5 bases). The length of the CDR3 is 13 residues. The germline V gene encodes CDR1 SEHNR and CDR2 FQNEAQ (reference sequence). V lost 3 bases to trimming and J lost 5 bases, with 10 bases between them. This CDR3 is CASSLGGETEAFF. CDR3 nucleotide sequence: TGTGCCAGCAGCTTGGGGGGTGAGACTGAAGCTTTCTTT.

This chain links TRBV2 with TRBJ1-5; D gene uncertain. The germline gives CDR1 SNHLY, CDR2 FYNNEI. This CDR3 contains 17 residues. Trimming stripped 2 bases from V and 3 bases from J, with 17 bases between. The chain's CDR3 is CASSERYGPGDNQPQHF. DNA for the CDR3: TGTGCCAGCAGTGAAAGGTATGGCCCGGGTGACAATCAGCCCCAGCATTTT.

This clone has a handful of counts. The rearrangement links TRBV27 to TRBJ2-4; the D gene is possibly TRBD1 (5 bases). Germline V lookup: CDR1 MNHEY, CDR2 SMNVEV (reference sequence). The CDR3 runs 14 residues. V was shortened by 6 bases and J by 2 bases, with 11 bases between the two germline ends. The CDR3 region has the DNA TGTGCCAGCAGCCCCCACAGGTCCAAAAACATTCAGTACTTC. Its translation is CASSPHRSKNIQYF.

The CDR3 spells CARSPSEQYF. CDR3 sequence (DNA): TGTGCCAGAAGCCCTTCCGAGCAGTACTTC. V and J are TRBV5-3 and TRBJ2-7; D ambiguous. TRBV5-3 qualifies as an ORF whose function is uncertain. This CDR3 region has 10 residues. V was trimmed by 4 bases and J by 6 bases, leaving 5 bases between them.

V gene TRBV28 combines with J gene TRBJ1-2; no definite D call. CDR1 and CDR2 (germline): MDHEN, SYDVKM. V lost 7 bases and J 3 bases, leaving 12 bases between the germline ends. This CDR3 comprises 13 residues. The CDR3 protein is CASTRPVDYGYTF. The DNA of the CDR3 is TGTGCCAGCACCCGCCCCGTTGACTATGGCTACACCTTC.

This chain links TRBV11-3 with TRBJ1-4, with TRBD1 matching over 7 bases. CDR1 and CDR2 from the germline V gene are SGHNT and YENEEA. This CDR3 comprises 15 residues. Trimming cost V 5 bases and J 4 bases; bases outside gene matches: 7. This CDR3 is CASSVTGAGNEKLFF. The DNA of the CDR3 is TGTGCCAGCAGCGTCACAGGGGCGGGTAATGAAAAACTGTTTTTT.

This clone turned up a few times. The rearrangement joins TRBV7-2 to TRBJ2-1, with 14 bases aligning to TRBD2. The CDR3 loop spans 19 amino acids. With V trimmed by 4 bases and J by 1 base, 9 bases remained unmatched. Germline CDR1 SGHTA, CDR2 FQGNSA. CDR3 residues: CASSWAGTSGSGSYNEQFF. CDR3 sequence (DNA): TGTGCCAGCAGCTGGGCCGGGACTAGCGGGAGCGGATCCTACAATGAGCAGTTCTTC.

V is TRBV11-2 and J is TRBJ2-7; D perhaps matches TRBD2 (5 bases). The germline V and J ends were trimmed by 5 bases and 7 bases, with 21 bases remaining between them. The length of the CDR3 is 15 residues. The germline V gene encodes CDR1 SGHAT and CDR2 FQNNGV. DNA for the CDR3: TGTGCCAGCAGCCCGTCTCGGGCTAACGGCGGGGAGCAGTACTTC. Translation: CASSPSRANGGEQYF.

The chain combines TRBV19 with TRBJ2-5, with 13 bases that match TRBD2. Trimming cost V 6 bases and J 4 bases; bases outside gene matches: 5. The CDR3 is made up of 15 amino acids. CDR1 and CDR2 from the germline V gene are LNHDA and SQIVND (reference sequence). The CDR3 sequence: CASRTSGRTAETQYF. In DNA form, the CDR3 reads TGTGCCAGTAGGACTAGCGGGAGGACCGCAGAGACCCAGTACTTC. The complete variable domain, with remaining parts taken from reference TRBV19 and TRBJ2-5, reads DGGITQSPKYLFRKEGQNVTLSCEQNLNHDAMYWYRQDPGQGLRLIYYSQIVNDFQKGDIAEGYSVSREKKESFPLTVTSAQKNPTAFYLCASRTSGRTAETQYFGPGTRLLVL.

The chain links TRBV28 to TRBJ2-3, with TRBD1 as a possible D gene (7 bases). V gave up 5 bases and J gave up 4 bases, with 13 bases separating them. The V gene's germline CDR1 is MDHEN and CDR2 SYDVKM. This CDR3 has 14 residues. The DNA of the CDR3 is TGTGCCAGCAGTGGAGGGGGCGCGTCAGATACGCAGTATTTT. Protein sequence: CASSGGGASDTQYF. The complete variable domain, with remaining parts taken from reference TRBV28 and TRBJ2-3, reads DVKVTQSSRYLVKRTGEKVFLECVQDMDHENMFWYRQDPGLGLRLIYFSYDVKMKEKGDIPEGYSVSREKKERFSLILESASTNQTSMYLCASSGGGASDTQYFGPGTRLTVL.

The rearrangement joins TRBV11-2 to TRBJ1-2; 9 nucleotides line up with TRBD1. The germline gives CDR1 SGHAT, CDR2 FQNNGV. This CDR3 region has 13 residues. V trimming: 2 bases; J trimming: 8 bases; junction bases outside the gene matches: 3. The DNA for the CDR3 is TGTGCCAGCAGCTTAACAGGGGGCCGAGGCTACACCTTC. Translating gives CASSLTGGRGYTF.

The chain combines TRBV9 with TRBJ2-7; D may correspond to TRBD1 or TRBD2 (5 bases each). V was cut by 5 bases and J by 2 bases, with 20 bases left in between. Germline assignment: CDR1 SGDLS and CDR2 YYNGEE. The CDR3 is 16 residues long. CDR3 sequence reads: CASSANVGTRTYEQYF. The DNA of the CDR3 is TGTGCCAGCAGTGCCAACGTCGGGACCCGCACCTACGAGCAGTACTTC.

V is TRBV7-6 and J is TRBJ2-3, with 8 bases aligning to TRBD2. The CDR3 spans 15 residues. The V gene's germline CDR1 is SGHVS and CDR2 FNYEAQ. The V segment lost 3 bases and the J segment 3 bases; nucleotides outside the gene matches: 5. The CDR3 here is CASSLSGRGTDTQYF. Written as DNA, the CDR3 is TGTGCCAGCAGCTTGAGCGGGAGAGGGACAGATACGCAGTATTTT.

This clone was picked up one time. The chain couples TRBV7-3 to TRBJ2-3; perhaps TRBD2 as D (6 bases). From germline, CDR1 is SGHTA and CDR2 FQGTGA. CDR3 length: 15 amino acids. Trimming pared 4 bases from V and 2 bases from J, leaving 13 bases between. The CDR3 loop reads CASSSSGEFTDTQYF. CDR3 sequence (DNA): TGTGCCAGCAGCTCATCGGGGGAGTTCACAGATACGCAGTATTTT.

This clone was seen a few times. The chain employs TRBV7-8 and TRBJ1-4; D unclear. The CDR3 extends over 15 amino acids. The germline V and J ends were trimmed by 3 bases and 5 bases, with 13 bases remaining between them. The germline V gene has CDR1 SGHVS and CDR2 FQNEAQ. The CDR3 coding sequence is TGTGCCAGCAGCTTTCTGGCCGGACCGAATGAAAAACTGTTTTTT. This gives the protein CASSFLAGPNEKLFF.

The chain has TRBV30 and TRBJ2-3; no reliable D call. Trimming shortened V by 4 bases and J by 0 bases, and 11 bases separated the two germline ends. The CDR3 runs to 14 residues. Germline values: CDR1 GTSNPN, CDR2 SVGIG (reference sequence). CDR3 nucleotides: TGTGCCTGGACTCCGACAACTAGCACAGATACGCAGTATTTT. This sequence encodes CAWTPTTSTDTQYF.

This clone appeared once. V and J are TRBV6-5 and TRBJ2-1; the match to TRBD2 covers 7 bases. The germline CDR1 and CDR2 sequences are MNHEY and SVGAGI. The CDR3 is 14 residues long. The V gene end was trimmed by 0 bases and the J gene end by 7 bases; junction bases not matched to a gene: 3. The CDR3 reads CASSYSLAENEQFF. The CDR3 nucleotides read TGTGCCAGCAGTTACTCGCTAGCGGAGAATGAGCAGTTCTTC.

The chain has TRBV28 and TRBJ2-4; D possibly corresponds to TRBD1 (6 bases). V was cut by 5 bases and J by 0 bases, with 8 bases left in between. CDR3 length: 14 amino acids. Germline lookup yields CDR1 MDHEN and CDR2 SYDVKM. CDR3 sequence (DNA): TGTGCCAGCAGTGGGGGCTTAGCCAAAAACATTCAGTACTTC. Its translation: CASSGGLAKNIQYF.

The J gene is TRBJ2-2, the V gene TRBV28; 8 nucleotides agree with TRBD2. Germline loops: CDR1 MDHEN, CDR2 SYDVKM. The CDR3 length is 14 residues. With V trimmed by 9 bases and J by 5 bases, 8 bases remained unmatched. The CDR3 DNA is TGTGCCAGTAAGCGGGAGAGGGGAACCGGGGAGCTGTTTTTT. Translation gives CASKRERGTGELFF. The entire variable domain, with the rest obtained from reference TRBV28 and TRBJ2-2, is as follows: DVKVTQSSRYLVKRTGEKVFLECVQDMDHENMFWYRQDPGLGLRLIYFSYDVKMKEKGDIPEGYSVSREKKERFSLILESASTNQTSMYLCASKRERGTGELFFGEGSRLTVL.

This rearrangement joins TRBV11-3 to TRBJ2-5; no clear D. Germline assignment: CDR1 SGHNT and CDR2 YENEEA. The V end lost 6 bases, the J end lost 1 base, and 9 bases lay between the germline ends. CDR3 size: 13 residues. CDR3 DNA: TGTGCCAGCAGACGCAGGACCCAAGAGACCCAGTACTTC. Amino acids: CASRRRTQETQYF.

On this clone: A read error may produce the germline difference seen at one junction end. The genes are TRBV19 and TRBJ2-2; 8 bases line up with TRBD2. CDR3 length: 12 amino acids. Germline-derived CDR1 and CDR2 are LNHDA and SQIVND (reference sequence). CDR3: CASSYWRGDLFF. Here the CDR3 DNA reads TGTGCCAGTAGTTACTGGCGGGGGGACCTGTTTTTT. The full variable domain, rest sourced from reference TRBV19 and TRBJ2-2, is DGGITQSPKYLFRKEGQNVTLSCEQNLNHDAMYWYRQDPGQGLRLIYYSQIVNDFQKGDIAEGYSVSREKKESFPLTVTSAQKNPTAFYLCASSYWRGDLFFGEGSRLTVL.

A single count supports this clone. The chain combines TRBV6-1 with TRBJ1-1; possible D gene TRBD1, 6 bases. Germline V gene data show CDR1 as MNHNS and CDR2 as SASEGT. Trimming shortened V by 2 bases and J by 0 bases, and 16 bases separated the two germline ends. The CDR3 has 17 amino acids. The CDR3 protein is CASSELGGARVNTEAFF. CDR3 nucleotides: TGTGCCAGCAGTGAATTAGGGGGGGCACGGGTGAACACTGAAGCTTTCTTT.